This paragraph reports one T cell receptor (beta chain). Its antigen is as yet unknown. The junction does not match germline at one end; this may be a read error. The record originates from a study of cytomegalovirus exposure and HLA in healthy donors. On the study more broadly: The approximately 720 first-cohort repertoires and the roughly 130 validation repertoires shared the same platform, a later analysis reported. Study results and caveats: For cytomegalovirus status, the classifier reportedly gave diagnoses with high specificity and sensitivity. Cytomegalovirus association was listed for around 180 TCR beta chains. It was found in a later analysis that first-cohort TCR clusters tended to co-occur in the 130 or so validation repertoires.

The CDR3 contains 15 residues. Germline V CDR1 and CDR2: MNHNS, SASEGT. The method was immunoSEQ multiplex PCR; TCRdb's version includes in-frame clones alone and lacks a portion of them. This table has tens of thousands of clones, 96% appearing once. The V call is TRBV6-1, the J call TRBJ1-2; D is possibly TRBD1 (6 bases). Material for sequencing was PBMCs. The TCR sequence derives from a man aged 18 to 35 in good health and CMV-seronegative. CDR3 amino acids: CASSEDRSPNYSYTF. The CDR3, as DNA: TGTGCCAGCAGTGAGGACAGATCCCCGAACTATAGCTACACCTTC.